The 27 T cell receptor beta chains below all came from one sample that was sequenced in a study of T cells in Graves' hyperthyroidism and ophthalmopathy. The CDR3 regions of TCR beta were amplified from RNA transcripts. Carried out on the TCR CDR3, a first-round RT-PCR used the HTBI primer set. TCRdb recomputed calls from the multiplex PCR reads with MiXCR, one row per CDR3 protein. Among approximately 690,000 distinct CDR3 sequences listed, less than 25% were seen once. Sequences were obtained from blood. The source is a man aged 25 to 40 with Graves' ophthalmopathy.

The J gene is TRBJ1-1, the V gene TRBV29-1; D is unresolved. The germline V gene has CDR1 SQVTM and CDR2 ANQGSEA. The CDR3 sequence is 12 residues long. V was cut by 8 bases and J by 1 base, with 11 bases left in between. As DNA, the CDR3 is TGCAGCCTCCGGACGGCGAACACTGAAGCTTTCTTT. Residues: CSLRTANTEAFF.

This clonotype has ten or more counts. The CDR3 DNA reads as TGTGCCAGCAGCTCGGCAGGAGGTGAAGCTTTCTTT. Translated, it gives CASSSAGGEAFF. V and J are TRBV7-2 and TRBJ1-1; no firm D call. This CDR3 contains 12 residues. CDR1 is SGHTA and CDR2 is FQGNSA in the germline V gene. Trimming removed 4 bases at V and 7 bases at J, with 10 bases between.

V is TRBV6-1 and J is TRBJ2-7; the D gene could be TRBD1 or TRBD2 (5 bases each). The germline CDR1 and CDR2 sequences are MNHNS and SASEGT. CDR3 length: 13 residues. V was shortened by 6 bases and J by 5 bases, with 14 bases between the two germline ends. CDR3 DNA sequence: TGTGCCAGCAGCTGGGACCCGAGGGACGAGCAGTACTTC. Amino acids: CASSWDPRDEQYF.

This clonotype was recorded a few times. The chain is built from TRBV6-2 or TRBV6-3 and TRBJ2-1, with D possibly being TRBD2 (7 bases). V was cut by 2 bases and J by 1 base, with 21 bases left in between. Germline CDR1 is MNHEY and CDR2 is SVGEGT. The CDR3 totals 19 residues. The CDR3, as DNA: TGTGCCAGCAGTTACGGACAGTTACGGGGCGGGAGTTCCTACAATGAGCAGTTCTTC. It is translated as CASSYGQLRGGSSYNEQFF.

In its sample, this clonotype was seen a few times. The chain employs TRBV9 and TRBJ2-7, with D possibly being TRBD2 (6 bases). V gave up 4 bases and J gave up 2 bases, with 16 bases separating them. Germline V gene data show CDR1 as SGDLS and CDR2 as YYNGEE. This CDR3 contains 15 residues. CDR3 amino acids: CASSLDGGAAYEQYF. The CDR3 coding sequence is TGTGCCAGCAGCTTAGATGGAGGGGCTGCCTACGAGCAGTACTTC.

The chain is built from TRBV10-3 and TRBJ2-2; no firm D call. The CDR3 loop spans 14 amino acids. V was shortened by 3 bases and J by 3 bases, with 8 bases between the two germline ends. Germline V lookup: CDR1 ENHRY, CDR2 SYGVKD. The CDR3 protein is CAISEMWDTGELFF. The CDR3 nucleotides read TGTGCCATCAGTGAAATGTGGGACACCGGGGAGCTGTTTTTT.

This CDR3 reads CASSPEAGSSYGYTF. The DNA for the CDR3 is TGCGCCAGCAGCCCCGAGGCAGGGAGTAGCTATGGCTACACCTTC. The chain couples TRBV5-1 to TRBJ1-2; D is possibly TRBD1 (5 bases). V was clipped by 4 bases and J by 4 bases, with 17 bases between them. This CDR3 contains 15 residues. Germline V gives CDR1 SGHRS, CDR2 YFSETQ. Looking up the rest from reference TRBV5-1 and TRBJ1-2 gives the full variable domain: KAGVTQTPRYLIKTRGQQVTLSCSPISGHRSVSWYQQTPGQGLQFLFEYFSETQRNKGNFPGRFSGRQFSNSRSEMNVSTLELGDSALYLCASSPEAGSSYGYTFGSGTRLTVV.

This clonotype was detected only a few times. This chain uses TRBV29-1 with TRBJ2-7, with TRBD2 matching 7 bases. The trim removed 2 bases at V and 2 bases at J, leaving 9 bases unmatched. CDR1 and CDR2 (germline): SQVTM, ANQGSEA. The CDR3 is 15 residues long. The CDR3 DNA sequence: TGCAGCGTTGAAAGGTCCGCGGGAGCGACCTACGAGCAGTACTTC. It encodes CSVERSAGATYEQYF.

This clonotype was counted ten times or more. The chain is built from TRBV28 and TRBJ2-7; 12 bases agree with TRBD2. The V segment lost 5 bases and the J segment 1 base; nucleotides outside the gene matches: 9. CDR1 is MDHEN, CDR2 SYDVKM, per germline. This CDR3 is built from 17 residues. The chain's CDR3 is CASSPRLAGVRSYEQYF. The CDR3 DNA reads as TGTGCCAGCAGTCCAAGACTAGCGGGAGTAAGGTCCTACGAGCAGTACTTC.

This clonotype was counted many times. The chain joins TRBV2 to TRBJ1-1; maybe TRBD1 (5 bases). The V gene lost 7 bases and the J gene lost 1 base, with 10 bases spanning the gap. This CDR3 has 13 residues. Per germline, CDR1 SNHLY and CDR2 FYNNEI. The CDR3 DNA sequence: TGTGCCAGCAACAGGCGGGGGAACACTGAAGCTTTCTTT. Translation: CASNRRGNTEAFF.

This clonotype was detected ten times or more. The genes are TRBV24-1 and TRBJ2-2; D unclear. The V end was cut by 7 bases, the J end by 6 bases, with 14 bases between. There are 14 residues in the CDR3. Germline V CDR1 and CDR2: KGHDR, SFDVKD. CDR3 DNA: TGTGCCACCAGCCAGGATAGGCATTCCGGGGAGCTGTTTTTT. Translating gives CATSQDRHSGELFF.

This clonotype was observed at least ten times. The rearrangement links TRBV18 to TRBJ2-1, with D perhaps TRBD1 (5 bases). Trimming shortened V by 2 bases and J by 8 bases, and 16 bases separated the two germline ends. CDR3 length equals 15 residues. Germline CDR1 is KGHSH and CDR2 is LQKENI. The CDR3 DNA reads TGTGCCAGCTCACCAGTTCAGGGTCTGGGCGATGAGCAGTTCTTC. Its translation: CASSPVQGLGDEQFF.

This clonotype was counted only a few times. The CDR3 loop reads CASGFSGAGQETQYF. The CDR3 DNA reads TGTGCCAGCGGGTTCTCAGGAGCGGGACAAGAGACCCAGTACTTC. V and J are TRBV6-2 or TRBV6-3 and TRBJ2-5; the match to TRBD2 covers 7 bases. This CDR3 spans 15 amino acids. Per the germline V gene, CDR1 is MNHEY and CDR2 is SVGEGT. V shed 8 bases and J 2 bases; nucleotides not matched to a gene: 11.

V and J are TRBV4-3 and TRBJ1-1; D is perhaps TRBD1 (6 bases). This CDR3 has 14 residues. V shed 2 bases and J shed 6 bases, with 13 bases lying between them. CDR1 and CDR2 from the germline V gene are LGHNA and YSLEER. The CDR3 sequence is CASSQSPGDSEAFF. CDR3 DNA sequence: TGCGCCAGCAGCCAAAGCCCAGGGGATTCTGAAGCTTTCTTT.

This chain connects TRBV28 to TRBJ2-1, with D possibly matching TRBD1 (6 bases). Germline V gene sequence: CDR1 MDHEN, CDR2 SYDVKM. The V and J ends lost 3 bases and 6 bases respectively, with 9 bases between them. The CDR3 is made up of 13 amino acids. For the CDR3, the DNA is TGTGCCAGCAGTTTCACAGGGTTCAATGAGCAGTTCTTC. As protein: CASSFTGFNEQFF.

This clonotype was seen at least ten times. V usage is TRBV12-3 or TRBV12-4 and J usage is TRBJ1-5, with D perhaps matching TRBD1 (5 bases). Trimming left V 3 bases short and J 3 bases short, with 9 bases between. The CDR3 length is 14 residues. The CDR3 bases are TGTGCCAGCAGTTTTAGGGGAGCCAATCAGCCCCAGCATTTT. This codes for CASSFRGANQPQHF.

The chain's CDR3 is CASSQVGTGETQYF. Written as DNA, the CDR3 is TGTGCCAGCAGCCAAGTTGGGACGGGGGAGACCCAGTACTTC. The chain joins TRBV14 to TRBJ2-5; D may be TRBD1 or TRBD2 (5 bases each). CDR3 length equals 14 residues. Germline V lookup: CDR1 SGHDN, CDR2 FVKESK. The V end was cut by 1 base, the J end by 5 bases, with 11 bases between.

This clonotype was observed at least ten times. V usage is TRBV2 and J usage is TRBJ1-2, with 8 positions matching TRBD1. The V and J ends lost 4 bases and 6 bases, in that order; junction bases with no gene match: 7. The CDR3 loop spans 14 amino acids. Germline V lookup: CDR1 SNHLY, CDR2 FYNNEI. The CDR3: CASSGSWTGNGYTF. CDR3 coding DNA: TGTGCCAGCAGTGGGTCATGGACAGGGAATGGCTACACCTTC.

This clonotype was counted at least ten times. The chain couples TRBV6-1 to TRBJ2-7; TRBD2 agrees at 13 bases. This CDR3 region has 15 residues. Germline lookup yields CDR1 MNHNS and CDR2 SASEGT. V lost 5 bases to trimming and J lost 6 bases; unmatched junction nucleotides: 7. The CDR3 is CASSPGTSGTGEQYF. The CDR3 DNA reads as TGTGCCAGCAGTCCCGGGACTAGCGGGACTGGCGAGCAGTACTTC.

This clonotype has at least ten counts. The V gene is TRBV27, the J gene TRBJ2-7; 10 nucleotides line up with TRBD2. Germline lookup yields CDR1 MNHEY and CDR2 SMNVEV (reference sequence). The CDR3 loop spans 16 amino acids. V shed 6 bases, J shed 2 bases, and the junction held 10 bases outside the gene matches. In DNA, the CDR3 is TGTGCCAGCAGATGGCAGGGGACTAGCGCAACCTACGAGCAGTACTTC. As protein: CASRWQGTSATYEQYF.

This clonotype was found many times. This chain connects TRBV6-2 or TRBV6-3 to TRBJ2-7; D may be TRBD2 (5 bases). The CDR3 has 14 amino acids. V shed 2 bases and J shed 7 bases, with 15 bases lying between them. Germline-derived CDR1 and CDR2 are MNHEY and SVGEGT. This chain's CDR3 is CASSYTREGREQYF. CDR3 DNA sequence: TGTGCCAGCAGTTACACCCGGGAAGGCCGGGAGCAGTACTTC.

V and J are TRBV20-1 and TRBJ2-7, with 9 bases that match TRBD1. The junction had 4 bases not matched to a gene; V was cut back by 1 base and J by 3 bases. Germline CDR1 is DFQATT and CDR2 is SNEGSKA (reference sequence). The CDR3 covers 14 residues. The CDR3 coding sequence is TGCAGTGCTAGAGGGGGGACAGGGCTCTACGAGCAGTACTTC. This encodes CSARGGTGLYEQYF.

The CDR3 loop reads CASSPEGLASNTGELFF. CDR3 in DNA: TGTGCCAGCAGCCCTGAAGGACTAGCTTCGAACACCGGGGAGCTGTTTTTT. The chain couples TRBV13 to TRBJ2-2, with 8 positions matching TRBD2. Germline V gene data show CDR1 as PRHDT and CDR2 as FYEKMQ (reference sequence). This CDR3 is built from 17 residues. V lost 5 bases and J lost 0; bases outside the gene matches: 8. The whole variable domain, filled in from reference TRBV13 and TRBJ2-2, reads AAGVIQSPRHLIKEKRETATLKCYPIPRHDTVYWYQQGPGQDPQFLISFYEKMQSDKGSIPDRFSAQQFSDYHSELNMSSLELGDSALYFCASSPEGLASNTGELFFGEGSRLTVL.

This clonotype has more than one count but fewer than ten. The chain uses TRBV29-1 and TRBJ2-5; TRBD2 matches at 7 bases. Trimming removed 5 bases from V and 5 bases from J; junction bases left unmatched: 11. The CDR3 runs to 14 residues. Germline V gene sequence: CDR1 SQVTM, CDR2 ANQGSEA. CDR3 region: CSVPWGGSGETQYF. The DNA of the CDR3 is TGCAGCGTTCCATGGGGGGGGAGCGGTGAGACCCAGTACTTC.

A few counts support this clonotype. The chain employs TRBV7-9 and TRBJ2-1; D perhaps matches TRBD2 (6 bases). Germline CDR1 is SEHNR and CDR2 is FQNEAQ (reference sequence). The CDR3 covers 14 residues. V gave up 5 bases and J gave up 2 bases, with 10 bases separating them. CDR3 nucleotides: TGTGCCAGCAGCCGCGGGATAACCTACAATGAGCAGTTCTTC. It translates to CASSRGITYNEQFF.

This clonotype occurred a few times. Germline is not matched at one junction end, which may reflect a read error. The chain couples TRBV5-1 to TRBJ1-5; 11 positions match TRBD1. This CDR3 comprises 15 residues. Germline V gene data show CDR1 as SGHRS and CDR2 as YFSETQ. CDR3 amino acids: CASSLGQGVNQPQHF. CDR3 DNA sequence: TGTGCCAGCAGCCTGGGACAGGGGGTCAATCAGCCCCAGCATTTT.

A note on this clonotype: This clone may be a read error of a much larger clone one base away. This chain uses TRBV28 with TRBJ2-3, with a possible D match to TRBD2 (7 bases). This CDR3 region has 14 residues. The V end lost 5 bases, the J end lost 8 bases, and 17 bases lay between the germline ends. CDR1 and CDR2 from the germline V gene are MDHEN and SYDVKM. In DNA, the CDR3 is TGTGCCAGCAGTCCGGGGGGCGGAGCCGTTACGCAGTATTTT. The encoded protein is CASSPGGGAVTQYF.